This T cell receptor beta chain was found in a study of cytomegalovirus exposure and HLA in healthy donors. The CDR3 consists of 15 residues. Trimming removed 0 bases from V and 4 bases from J, with 13 bases in between. The germline CDR1 and CDR2 sequences are SGHRS and YFSETQ. Primers included in the PCR were 60 Vbeta and 13 Jbeta primers. Produced via immunoSEQ multiplex PCR; TCRdb's table is partial and in-frame only. The repertoire includes some 270,000 clones, 80% of them detected once, and about 0.3% sits in the top ten. This clonotype was sampled from a girl aged 2 to 9 in good health and CMV-seronegative. Sequencing input: PBMCs. This sequence joins TRBV5-1 and TRBJ2-5, with D perhaps TRBD1 (6 bases). The CDR3 reads CASSLDGTIRETQYF. The CDR3 nucleotides are TGCGCCAGCAGCTTGGACGGGACAATACGAGAGACCCAGTACTTC.